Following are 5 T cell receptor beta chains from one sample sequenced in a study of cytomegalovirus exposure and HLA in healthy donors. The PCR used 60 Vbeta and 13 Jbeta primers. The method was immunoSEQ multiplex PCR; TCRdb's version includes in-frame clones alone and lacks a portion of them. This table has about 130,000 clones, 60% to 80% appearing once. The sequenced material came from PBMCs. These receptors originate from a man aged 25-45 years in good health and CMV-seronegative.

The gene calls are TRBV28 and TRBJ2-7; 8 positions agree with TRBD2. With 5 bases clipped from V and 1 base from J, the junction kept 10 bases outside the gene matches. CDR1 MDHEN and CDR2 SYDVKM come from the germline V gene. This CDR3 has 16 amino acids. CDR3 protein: CASSLFGTSGSYEQYF. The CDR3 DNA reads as TGTGCCAGCAGTCTCTTCGGGACTAGTGGGTCCTACGAGCAGTACTTC.

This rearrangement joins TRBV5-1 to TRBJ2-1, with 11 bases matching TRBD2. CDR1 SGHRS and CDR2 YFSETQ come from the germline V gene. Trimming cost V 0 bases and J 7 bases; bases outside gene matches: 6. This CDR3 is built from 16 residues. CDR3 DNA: TGCGCCAGCAGCTTGGATACTAGCGGGAGTATAAATGAGCAGTTCTTC. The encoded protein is CASSLDTSGSINEQFF.

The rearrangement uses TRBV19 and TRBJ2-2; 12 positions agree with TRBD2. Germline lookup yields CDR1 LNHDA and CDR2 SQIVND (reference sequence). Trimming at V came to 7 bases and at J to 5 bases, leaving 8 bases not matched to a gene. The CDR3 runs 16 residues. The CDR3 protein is CASTPTSGSGTGELFF. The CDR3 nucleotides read TGTGCCAGTACCCCGACTAGCGGGAGTGGAACCGGGGAGCTGTTTTTT.

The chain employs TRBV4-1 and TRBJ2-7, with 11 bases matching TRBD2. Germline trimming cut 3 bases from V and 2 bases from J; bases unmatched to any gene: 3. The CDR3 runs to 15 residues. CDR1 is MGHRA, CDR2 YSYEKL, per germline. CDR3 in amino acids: CASSHGLAGTYEQYF. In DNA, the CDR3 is TGCGCCAGCAGCCATGGACTAGCGGGCACCTACGAGCAGTACTTC.

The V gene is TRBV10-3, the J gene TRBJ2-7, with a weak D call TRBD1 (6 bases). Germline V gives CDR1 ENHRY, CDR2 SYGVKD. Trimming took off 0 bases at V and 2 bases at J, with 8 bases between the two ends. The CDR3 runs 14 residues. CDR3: CAISESRGTYEQYF. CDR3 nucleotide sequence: TGTGCCATCAGTGAGTCCAGGGGCACCTACGAGCAGTACTTC.